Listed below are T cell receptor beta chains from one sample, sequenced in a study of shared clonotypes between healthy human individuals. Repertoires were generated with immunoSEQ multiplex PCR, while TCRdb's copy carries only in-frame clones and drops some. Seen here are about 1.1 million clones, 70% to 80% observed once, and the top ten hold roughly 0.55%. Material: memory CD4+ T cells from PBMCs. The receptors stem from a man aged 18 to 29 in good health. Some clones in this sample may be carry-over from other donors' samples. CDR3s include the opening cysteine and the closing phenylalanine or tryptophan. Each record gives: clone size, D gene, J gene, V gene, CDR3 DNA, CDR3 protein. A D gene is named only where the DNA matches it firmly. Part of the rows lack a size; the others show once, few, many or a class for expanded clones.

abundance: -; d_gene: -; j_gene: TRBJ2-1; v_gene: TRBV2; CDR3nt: TGTGCCAGCAGTGAAGCAGGCGCAGTCGTGGGGTGGTTCTTC; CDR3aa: CASSEAGAVVGWFF
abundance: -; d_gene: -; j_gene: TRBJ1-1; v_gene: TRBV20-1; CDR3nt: TGCAGTGCTACCTCCACTGAAGCTTTCTTT; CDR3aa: CSATSTEAFF
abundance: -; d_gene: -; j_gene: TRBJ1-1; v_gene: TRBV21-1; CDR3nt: TGTGCCAGCAGCAAAGTCCCGAACAGGGGGCCACCGAACACTGAAGCTTTCTTT; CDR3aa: CASSKVPNRGPPNTEAFF
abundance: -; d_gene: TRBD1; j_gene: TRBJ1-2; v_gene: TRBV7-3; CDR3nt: TGTGCCAGCAGCTCGGACAGGGGACAAGATGGCTACACCTTC; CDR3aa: CASSSDRGQDGYTF
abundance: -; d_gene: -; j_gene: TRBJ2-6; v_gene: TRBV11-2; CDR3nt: TGTGCCAGCAGCTTAGGAGGGCAGACTGGGGCCAACGTCCTGACTTTC; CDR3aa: CASSLGGQTGANVLTF
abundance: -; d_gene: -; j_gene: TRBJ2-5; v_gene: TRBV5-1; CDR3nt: TGCGCCAGCAGCCAGGCATACCAAGAGACCCAGTACTTC; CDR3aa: CASSQAYQETQYF
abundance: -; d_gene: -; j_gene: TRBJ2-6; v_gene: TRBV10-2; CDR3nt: TGCGCCAGCACACAAGTCTCTGGGGCCAACGTCCTGACTTTC; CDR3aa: CASTQVSGANVLTF
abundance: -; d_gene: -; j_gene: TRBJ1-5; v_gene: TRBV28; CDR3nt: TGTGCCAGCAAGGACAGTTCGGTTAATCAGCCCCAGCATTTT; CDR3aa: CASKDSSVNQPQHF
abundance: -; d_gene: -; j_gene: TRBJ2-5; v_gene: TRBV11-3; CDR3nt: TGTGCCAGCAGCCCCAGCCGGTACCAAGAGACCCAGTACTTC; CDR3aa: CASSPSRYQETQYF
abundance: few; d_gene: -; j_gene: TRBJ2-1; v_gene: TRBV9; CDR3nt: TGTGCCAGCAGCGTAGAGAATGAGCAGTTCTTC; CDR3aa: CASSVENEQFF
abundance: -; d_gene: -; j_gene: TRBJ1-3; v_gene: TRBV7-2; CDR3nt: TGTGCCAGCAGCTTGACCAGTGGAAACACCATATATTTT; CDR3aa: CASSLTSGNTIYF
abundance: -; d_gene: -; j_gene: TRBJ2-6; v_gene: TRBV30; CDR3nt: TGTGCCTGGAAGGGCTCTGGGGCCAACGTCCTGACTTTC; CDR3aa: CAWKGSGANVLTF
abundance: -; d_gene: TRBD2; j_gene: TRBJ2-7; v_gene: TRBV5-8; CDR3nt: TGTGCCAGCAGCCCCCGCTGGGGGGGTACCTACGAGCAGTACTTC; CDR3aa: CASSPRWGGTYEQYF
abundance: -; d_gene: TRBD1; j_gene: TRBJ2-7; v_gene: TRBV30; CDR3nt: TGTGCCTGGACAACAGGACAGGGGCGCGGGTCCGAGCAGTACTTC; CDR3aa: CAWTTGQGRGSEQYF
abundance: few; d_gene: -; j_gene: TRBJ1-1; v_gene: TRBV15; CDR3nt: TGTGCCACCAGCATAAGCAGGGTGAACACTGAAGCTTTCTTT; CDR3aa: CATSISRVNTEAFF
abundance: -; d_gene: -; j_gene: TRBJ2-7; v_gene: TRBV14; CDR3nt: TGTGCCAGCAGCCGACGAGCGACGGGCGAGCAGTACTTC; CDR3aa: CASSRRATGEQYF
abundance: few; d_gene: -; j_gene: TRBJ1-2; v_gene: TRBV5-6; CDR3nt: TGTGCCAGCAGCTATCGGACGGCGAACTATGGCTACACCTTC; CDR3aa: CASSYRTANYGYTF
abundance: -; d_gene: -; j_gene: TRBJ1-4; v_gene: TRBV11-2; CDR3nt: TGTGCCAGCAGCTCCGGGACACAGGGAGAAAAACTGTTTTTT; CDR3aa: CASSSGTQGEKLFF
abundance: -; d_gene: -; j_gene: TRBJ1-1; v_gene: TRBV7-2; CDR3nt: TGTGCCAGCAGCTTAGCGCGGGGTGGGGGCATGAACACTGAAGCTTTCTTT; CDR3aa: CASSLARGGGMNTEAFF
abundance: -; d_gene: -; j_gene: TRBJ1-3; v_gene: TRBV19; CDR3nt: TGTGCCAGTAGTATGATCCGGAACTCTGGAAACACCATATATTTT; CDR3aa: CASSMIRNSGNTIYF
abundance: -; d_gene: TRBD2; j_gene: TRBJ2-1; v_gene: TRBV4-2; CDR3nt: TGTGCCAGCAGCCAAGTAGCAAGCGGGAATAATGAGCAGTTCTTC; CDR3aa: CASSQVASGNNEQFF
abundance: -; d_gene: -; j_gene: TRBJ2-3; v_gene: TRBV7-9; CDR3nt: TGTGCCAGCAGCTCCCGAGGGGGGGGCACAGATACGCAGTATTTT; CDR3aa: CASSSRGGGTDTQYF